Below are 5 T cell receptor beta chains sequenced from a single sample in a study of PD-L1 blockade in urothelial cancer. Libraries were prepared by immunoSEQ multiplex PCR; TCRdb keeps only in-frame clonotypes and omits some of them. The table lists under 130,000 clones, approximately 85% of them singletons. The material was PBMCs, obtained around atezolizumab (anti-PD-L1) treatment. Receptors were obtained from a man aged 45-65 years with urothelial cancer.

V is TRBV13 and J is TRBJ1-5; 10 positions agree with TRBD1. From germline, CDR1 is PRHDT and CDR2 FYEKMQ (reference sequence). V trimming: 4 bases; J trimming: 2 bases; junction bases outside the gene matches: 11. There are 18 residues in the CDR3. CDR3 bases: TGTGCCAGCAGCTGGACAGGGGGAGACTTTACTGGCAATCAGCCCCAGCATTTT. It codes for CASSWTGGDFTGNQPQHF.

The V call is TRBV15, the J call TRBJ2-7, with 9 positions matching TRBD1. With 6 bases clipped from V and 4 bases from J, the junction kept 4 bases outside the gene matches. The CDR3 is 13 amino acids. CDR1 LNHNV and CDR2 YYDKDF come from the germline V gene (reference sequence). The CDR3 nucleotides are TGTGCCACCAGGTCGACAGGGGGGTACGAGCAGTACTTC. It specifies CATRSTGGYEQYF.

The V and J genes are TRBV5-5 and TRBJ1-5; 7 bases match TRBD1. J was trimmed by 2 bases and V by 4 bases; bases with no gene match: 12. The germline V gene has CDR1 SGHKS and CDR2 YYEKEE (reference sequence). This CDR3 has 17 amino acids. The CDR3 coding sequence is TGTGCCAGCAGCCAGACAGGGTCTGGGGTCGGCAATCAGCCCCAGCATTTT. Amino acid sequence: CASSQTGSGVGNQPQHF. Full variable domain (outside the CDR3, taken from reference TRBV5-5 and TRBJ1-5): DAGVTQSPTHLIKTRGQQVTLRCSPISGHKSVSWYQQVLGQGPQFIFQYYEKEERGRGNFPDRFSARQFPNYSSELNVNALLLGDSALYLCASSQTGSGVGNQPQHFGDGTRLSIL.

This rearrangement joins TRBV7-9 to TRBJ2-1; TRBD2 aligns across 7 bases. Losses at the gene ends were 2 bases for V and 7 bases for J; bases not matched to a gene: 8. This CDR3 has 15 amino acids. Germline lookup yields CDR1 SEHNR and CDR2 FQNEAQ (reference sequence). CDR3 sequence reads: CASSLRRELTNEQFF. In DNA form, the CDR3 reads TGTGCCAGCAGCTTACGGCGGGAGCTGACTAATGAGCAGTTCTTC.

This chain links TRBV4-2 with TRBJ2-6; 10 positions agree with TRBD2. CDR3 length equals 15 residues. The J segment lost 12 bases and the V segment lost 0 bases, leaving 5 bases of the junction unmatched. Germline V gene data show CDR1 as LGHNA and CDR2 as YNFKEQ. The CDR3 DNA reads TGTGCCAGCAGCCAAGAAGCGGGAGGGTGGTTCGTCCTGACTTTC. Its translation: CASSQEAGGWFVLTF.